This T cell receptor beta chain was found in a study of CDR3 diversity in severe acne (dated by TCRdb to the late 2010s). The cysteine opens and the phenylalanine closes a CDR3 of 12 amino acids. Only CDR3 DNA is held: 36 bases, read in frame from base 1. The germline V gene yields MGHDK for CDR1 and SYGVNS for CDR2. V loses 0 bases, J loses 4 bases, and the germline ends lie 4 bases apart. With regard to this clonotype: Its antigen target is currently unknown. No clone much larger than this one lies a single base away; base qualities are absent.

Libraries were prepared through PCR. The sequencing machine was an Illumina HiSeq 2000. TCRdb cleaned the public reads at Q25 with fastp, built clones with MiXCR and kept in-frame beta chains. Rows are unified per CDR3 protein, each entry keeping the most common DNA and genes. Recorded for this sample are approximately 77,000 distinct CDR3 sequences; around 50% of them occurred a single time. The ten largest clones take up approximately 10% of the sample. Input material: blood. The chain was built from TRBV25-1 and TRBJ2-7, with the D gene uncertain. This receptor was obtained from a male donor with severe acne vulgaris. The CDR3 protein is CASSEYGYEQYF. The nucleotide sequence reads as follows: TGTGCCAGCAGTGAATACGGGTACGAGCAGTACTTC.